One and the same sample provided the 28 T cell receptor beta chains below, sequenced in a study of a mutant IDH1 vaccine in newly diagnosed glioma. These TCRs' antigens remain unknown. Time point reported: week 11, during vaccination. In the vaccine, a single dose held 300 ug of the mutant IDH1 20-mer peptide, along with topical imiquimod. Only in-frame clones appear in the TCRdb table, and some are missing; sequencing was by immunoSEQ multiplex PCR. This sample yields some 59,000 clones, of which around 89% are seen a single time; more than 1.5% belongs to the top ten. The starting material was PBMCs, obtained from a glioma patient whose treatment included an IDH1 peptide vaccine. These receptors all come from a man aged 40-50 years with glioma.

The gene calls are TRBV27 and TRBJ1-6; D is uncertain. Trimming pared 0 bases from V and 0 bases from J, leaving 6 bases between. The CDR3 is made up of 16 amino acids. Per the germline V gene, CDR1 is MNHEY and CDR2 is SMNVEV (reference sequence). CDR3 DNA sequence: TGTGCCAGCAGTTTATCGTGGAGCTCCTATAATTCACCCCTCCACTTT. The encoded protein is CASSLSWSSYNSPLHF.

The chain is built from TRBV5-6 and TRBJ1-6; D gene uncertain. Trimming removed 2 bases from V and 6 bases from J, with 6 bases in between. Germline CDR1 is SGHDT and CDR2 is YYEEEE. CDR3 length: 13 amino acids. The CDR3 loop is CASSFLVNSPLHF. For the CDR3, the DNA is TGTGCCAGCAGCTTTTTGGTTAATTCACCCCTCCACTTT.

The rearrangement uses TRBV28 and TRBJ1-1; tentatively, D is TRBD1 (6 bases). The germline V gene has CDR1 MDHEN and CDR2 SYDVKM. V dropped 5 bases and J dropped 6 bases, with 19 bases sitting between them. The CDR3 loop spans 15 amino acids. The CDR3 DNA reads TGTGCCAGCAGTCTTTCTAATGAGCAGGGGCCTGAAGCTTTCTTT. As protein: CASSLSNEQGPEAFF.

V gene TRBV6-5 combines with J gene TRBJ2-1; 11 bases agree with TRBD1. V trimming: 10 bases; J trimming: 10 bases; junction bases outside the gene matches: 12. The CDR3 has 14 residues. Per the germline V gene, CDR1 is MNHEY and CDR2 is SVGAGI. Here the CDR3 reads CATGIGQGAWEQFF. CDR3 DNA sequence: TGTGCCACCGGGATCGGACAGGGGGCTTGGGAGCAGTTCTTC.

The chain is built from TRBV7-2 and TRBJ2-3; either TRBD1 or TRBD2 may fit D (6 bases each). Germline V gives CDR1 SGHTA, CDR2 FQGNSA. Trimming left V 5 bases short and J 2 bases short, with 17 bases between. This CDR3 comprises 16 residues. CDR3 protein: CASSRLGGTLTDTQYF. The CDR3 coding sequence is TGTGCCAGCAGCAGATTAGGGGGGACGCTCACAGATACGCAGTATTTT.

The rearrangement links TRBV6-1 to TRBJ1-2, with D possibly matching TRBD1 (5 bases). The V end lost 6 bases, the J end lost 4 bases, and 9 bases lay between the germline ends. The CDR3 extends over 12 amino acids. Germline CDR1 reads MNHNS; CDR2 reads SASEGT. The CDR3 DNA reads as TGTGCCAGCAGGGAAACAGGCTATGGCTACACCTTC. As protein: CASRETGYGYTF.

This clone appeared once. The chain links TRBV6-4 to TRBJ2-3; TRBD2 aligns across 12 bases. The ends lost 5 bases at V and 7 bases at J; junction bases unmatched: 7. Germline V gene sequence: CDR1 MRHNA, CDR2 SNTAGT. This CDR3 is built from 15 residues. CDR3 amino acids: CASSLAGGPLNTQYF. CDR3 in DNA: TGTGCCAGCAGTCTAGCGGGAGGGCCGTTAAATACGCAGTATTTT.

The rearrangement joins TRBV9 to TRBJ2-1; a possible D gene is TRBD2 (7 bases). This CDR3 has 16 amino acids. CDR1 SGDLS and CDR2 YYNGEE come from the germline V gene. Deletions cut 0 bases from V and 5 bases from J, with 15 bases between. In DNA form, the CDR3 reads TGTGCCAGCAGCGTAGCGGCGCGGGGGCCAGACAATGAGCAGTTCTTC. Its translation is CASSVAARGPDNEQFF.

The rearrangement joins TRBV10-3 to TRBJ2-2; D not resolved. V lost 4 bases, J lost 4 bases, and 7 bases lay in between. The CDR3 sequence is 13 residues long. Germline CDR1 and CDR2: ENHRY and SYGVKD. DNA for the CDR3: TGTGCCATCAGTGTAATGGCCACCGGGGAGCTGTTTTTT. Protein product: CAISVMATGELFF.

The CDR3 here is CASSLNVGAANEKLFF. CDR3 coding DNA: TGTGCCAGCAGCTTAAACGTAGGTGCAGCTAATGAAAAACTGTTTTTT. This chain links TRBV11-2 with TRBJ1-4, with D hard to call. The germline CDR1 and CDR2 sequences are SGHAT and FQNNGV. CDR3 length equals 16 residues. The ends were cut back, 2 bases at V and 3 bases at J, with 13 bases in the middle.

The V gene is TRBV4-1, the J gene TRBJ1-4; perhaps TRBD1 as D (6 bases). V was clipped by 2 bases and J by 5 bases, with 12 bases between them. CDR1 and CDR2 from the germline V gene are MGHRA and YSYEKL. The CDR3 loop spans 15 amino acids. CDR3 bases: TGCGCCAGCAGCCAAAACACAGGGTCGAATGAAAAACTGTTTTTT. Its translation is CASSQNTGSNEKLFF.

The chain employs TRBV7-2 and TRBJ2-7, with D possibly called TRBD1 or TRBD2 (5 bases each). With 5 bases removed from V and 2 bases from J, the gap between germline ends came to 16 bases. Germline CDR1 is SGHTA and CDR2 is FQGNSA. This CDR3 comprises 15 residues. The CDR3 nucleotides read TGTGCCAGCAGCCCGGGGCGTAACGTCCCCTACGAGCAGTACTTC. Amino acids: CASSPGRNVPYEQYF.

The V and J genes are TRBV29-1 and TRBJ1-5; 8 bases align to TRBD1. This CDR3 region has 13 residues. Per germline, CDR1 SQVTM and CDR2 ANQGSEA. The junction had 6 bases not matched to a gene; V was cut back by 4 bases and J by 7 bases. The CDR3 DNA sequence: TGCAGCGTTGGTGGAGGGACAGGCCAGCCCCAGCATTTT. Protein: CSVGGGTGQPQHF.

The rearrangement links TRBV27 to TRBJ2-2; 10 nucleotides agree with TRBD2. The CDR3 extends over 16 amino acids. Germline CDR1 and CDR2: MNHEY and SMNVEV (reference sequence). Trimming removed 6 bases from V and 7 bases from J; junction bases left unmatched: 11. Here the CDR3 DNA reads TGTGCCAGCAGAGCGGGAGGGCCGGTCCCTAACGGGGAGCTGTTTTTT. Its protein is CASRAGGPVPNGELFF.

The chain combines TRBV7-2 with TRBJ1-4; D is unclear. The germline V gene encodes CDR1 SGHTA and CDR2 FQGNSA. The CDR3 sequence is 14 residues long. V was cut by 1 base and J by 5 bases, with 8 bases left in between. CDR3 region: CASSLGPVNEKLFF. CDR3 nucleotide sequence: TGTGCCAGCAGCTTAGGACCGGTAAATGAAAAACTGTTTTTT.

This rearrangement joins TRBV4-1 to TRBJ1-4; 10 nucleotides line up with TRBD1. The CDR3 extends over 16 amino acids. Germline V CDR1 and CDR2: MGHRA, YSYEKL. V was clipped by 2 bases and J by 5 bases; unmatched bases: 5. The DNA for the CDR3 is TGCGCCAGCAGCCAAAACGACAGGGGGCACAATGAAAAACTGTTTTTT. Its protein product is CASSQNDRGHNEKLFF.

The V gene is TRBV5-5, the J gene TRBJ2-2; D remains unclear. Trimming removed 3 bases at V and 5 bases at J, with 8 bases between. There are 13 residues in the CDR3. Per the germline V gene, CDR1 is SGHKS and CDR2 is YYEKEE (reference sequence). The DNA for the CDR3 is TGTGCCAGCAGCTCTGGGCCTACCGGGGAGCTGTTTTTT. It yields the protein CASSSGPTGELFF. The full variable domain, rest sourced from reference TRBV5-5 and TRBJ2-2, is DAGVTQSPTHLIKTRGQQVTLRCSPISGHKSVSWYQQVLGQGPQFIFQYYEKEERGRGNFPDRFSARQFPNYSSELNVNALLLGDSALYLCASSSGPTGELFFGEGSRLTVL.

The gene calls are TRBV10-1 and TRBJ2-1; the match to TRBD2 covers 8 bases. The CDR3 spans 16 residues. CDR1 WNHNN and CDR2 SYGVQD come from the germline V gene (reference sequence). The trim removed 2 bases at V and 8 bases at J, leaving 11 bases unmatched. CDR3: CASSELSGDPPDEQFF. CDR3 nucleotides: TGCGCCAGCAGTGAGCTTAGCGGGGACCCTCCCGATGAGCAGTTCTTC.

CDR3 residues: CASSGGWWQGYNEQFF. CDR3 nucleotide sequence: TGTGCCAGCAGCGGCGGCTGGTGGCAGGGGTACAATGAGCAGTTCTTC. V usage is TRBV14 and J usage is TRBJ2-1, with D possibly being TRBD1 (6 bases). Germline CDR1 is SGHDN and CDR2 is FVKESK. V dropped 5 bases and J dropped 4 bases, with 18 bases sitting between them. The CDR3 is 16 residues long.

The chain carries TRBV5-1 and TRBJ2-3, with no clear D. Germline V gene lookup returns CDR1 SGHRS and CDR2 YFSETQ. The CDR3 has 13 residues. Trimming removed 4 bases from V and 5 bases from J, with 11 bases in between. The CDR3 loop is CASSRGRQDTQYF. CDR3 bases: TGCGCCAGCAGCCGAGGCCGCCAAGATACGCAGTATTTT. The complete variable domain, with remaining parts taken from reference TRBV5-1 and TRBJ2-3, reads KAGVTQTPRYLIKTRGQQVTLSCSPISGHRSVSWYQQTPGQGLQFLFEYFSETQRNKGNFPGRFSGRQFSNSRSEMNVSTLELGDSALYLCASSRGRQDTQYFGPGTRLTVL.

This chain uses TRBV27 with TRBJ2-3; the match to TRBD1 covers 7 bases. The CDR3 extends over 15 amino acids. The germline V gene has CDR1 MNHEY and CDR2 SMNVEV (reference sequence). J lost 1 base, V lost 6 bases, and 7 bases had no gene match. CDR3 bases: TGTGCCAGCAGATCCCCGGGGACAGGCACAGATACGCAGTATTTT. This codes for CASRSPGTGTDTQYF.

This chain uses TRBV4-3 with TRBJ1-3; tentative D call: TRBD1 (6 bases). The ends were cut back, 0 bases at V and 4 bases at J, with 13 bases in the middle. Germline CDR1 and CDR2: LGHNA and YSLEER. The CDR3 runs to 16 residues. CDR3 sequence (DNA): TGCGCCAGCAGCCAAGAGAGGGGGGCGGCGGGAAACACCATATATTTT. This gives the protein CASSQERGAAGNTIYF.

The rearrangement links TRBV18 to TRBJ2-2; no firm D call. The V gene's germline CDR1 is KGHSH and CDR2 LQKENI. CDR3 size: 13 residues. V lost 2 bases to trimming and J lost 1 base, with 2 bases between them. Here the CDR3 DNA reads TGTGCCAGCTCACCAGAGAACACCGGGGAGCTGTTTTTT. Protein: CASSPENTGELFF.

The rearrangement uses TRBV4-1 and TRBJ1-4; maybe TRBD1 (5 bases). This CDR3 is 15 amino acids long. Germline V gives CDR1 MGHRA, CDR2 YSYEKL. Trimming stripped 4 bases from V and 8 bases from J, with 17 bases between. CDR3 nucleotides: TGCGCCAGCAGCCTTCACCGGGACCCCAAGGAAAAACTGTTTTTT. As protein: CASSLHRDPKEKLFF.

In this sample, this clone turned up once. The DNA of the CDR3 is TGCGCCAGCAGCCAGGACAGGGGGGCCCGGGGCACTGAAGCTTTCTTT. This encodes CASSQDRGARGTEAFF. The chain joins TRBV4-3 to TRBJ1-1, with 10 bases fitting TRBD1. Per germline, CDR1 LGHNA and CDR2 YSLEER. The length of the CDR3 is 16 residues. V trimming: 3 bases; J trimming: 4 bases; junction bases outside the gene matches: 8.

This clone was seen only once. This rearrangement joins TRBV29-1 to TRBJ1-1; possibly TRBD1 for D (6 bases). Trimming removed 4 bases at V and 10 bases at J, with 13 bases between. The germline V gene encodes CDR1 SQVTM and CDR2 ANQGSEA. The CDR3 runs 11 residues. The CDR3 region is CSVGQAGVAFF. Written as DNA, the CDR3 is TGCAGCGTTGGACAGGCCGGGGTAGCTTTCTTT.

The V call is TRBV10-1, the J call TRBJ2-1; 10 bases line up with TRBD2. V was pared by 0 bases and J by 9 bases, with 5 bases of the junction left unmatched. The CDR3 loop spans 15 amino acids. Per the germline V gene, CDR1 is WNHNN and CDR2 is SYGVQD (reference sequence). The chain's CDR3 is CASSESAGGPGEQFF. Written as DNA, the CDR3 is TGCGCCAGCAGTGAGTCAGCGGGGGGGCCGGGTGAGCAGTTCTTC.

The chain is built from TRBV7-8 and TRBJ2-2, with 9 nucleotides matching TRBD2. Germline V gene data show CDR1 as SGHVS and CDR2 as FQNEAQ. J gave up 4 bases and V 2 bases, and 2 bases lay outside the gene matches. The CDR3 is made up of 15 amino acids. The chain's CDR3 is CASSLQAGGTGELFF. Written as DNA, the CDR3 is TGTGCCAGCAGCTTACAAGCGGGGGGCACCGGGGAGCTGTTTTTT.